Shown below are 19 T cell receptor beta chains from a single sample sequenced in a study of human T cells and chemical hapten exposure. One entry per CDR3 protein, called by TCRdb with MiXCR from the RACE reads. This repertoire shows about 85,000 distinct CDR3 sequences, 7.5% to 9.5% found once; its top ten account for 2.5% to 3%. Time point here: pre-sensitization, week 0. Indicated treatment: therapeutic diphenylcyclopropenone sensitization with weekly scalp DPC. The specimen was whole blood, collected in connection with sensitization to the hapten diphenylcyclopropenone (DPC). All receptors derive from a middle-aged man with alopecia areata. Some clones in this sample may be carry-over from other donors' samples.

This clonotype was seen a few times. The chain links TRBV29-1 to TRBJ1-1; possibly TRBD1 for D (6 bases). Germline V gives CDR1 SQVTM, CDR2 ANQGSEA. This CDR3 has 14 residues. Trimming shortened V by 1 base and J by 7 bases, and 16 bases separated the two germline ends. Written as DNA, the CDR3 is TGCAGCGTTGAAGTGAGTGGGGGCGCGGGTGAAGCTTTCTTT. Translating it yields CSVEVSGGAGEAFF.

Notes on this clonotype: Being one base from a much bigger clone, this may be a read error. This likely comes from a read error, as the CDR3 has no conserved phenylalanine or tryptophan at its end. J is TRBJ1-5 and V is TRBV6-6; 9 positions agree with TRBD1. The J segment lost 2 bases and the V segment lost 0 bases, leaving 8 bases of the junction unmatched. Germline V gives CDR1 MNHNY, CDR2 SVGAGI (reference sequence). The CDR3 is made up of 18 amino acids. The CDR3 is CASSYSDRGRTGNQPQHS. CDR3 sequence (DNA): TGTGCCAGCAGTTACTCGGACAGGGGAAGAACGGGCAATCAGCCCCAGCATTCT.

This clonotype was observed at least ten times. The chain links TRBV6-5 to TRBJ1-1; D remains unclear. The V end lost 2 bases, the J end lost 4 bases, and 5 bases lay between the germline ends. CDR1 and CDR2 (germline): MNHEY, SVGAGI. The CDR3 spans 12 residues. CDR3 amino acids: CASSYGTTEAFF. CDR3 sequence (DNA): TGTGCCAGCAGTTACGGAACCACTGAAGCTTTCTTT.

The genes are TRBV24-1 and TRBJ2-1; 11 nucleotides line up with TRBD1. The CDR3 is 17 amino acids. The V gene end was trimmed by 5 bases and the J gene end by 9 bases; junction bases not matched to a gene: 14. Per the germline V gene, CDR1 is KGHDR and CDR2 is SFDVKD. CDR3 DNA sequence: TGTGCCACCAGTGGGCCGGGACAGGGGGTAGGATACGGTGAGCAGTTCTTC. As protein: CATSGPGQGVGYGEQFF.

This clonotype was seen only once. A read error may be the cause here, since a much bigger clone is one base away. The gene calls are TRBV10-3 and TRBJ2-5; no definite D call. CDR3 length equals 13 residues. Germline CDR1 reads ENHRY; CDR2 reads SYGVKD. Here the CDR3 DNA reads TGTTCCATCAGTGACGACGGCCCGAAGACCCAGTACTTC. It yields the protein CSISDDGPKTQYF.

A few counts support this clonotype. The CDR3 reads CSVQDPLETQYF. In nucleotides, the CDR3 is TGCAGCGTTCAGGACCCATTAGAGACCCAGTACTTC. The rearrangement joins TRBV29-1 to TRBJ2-5; D gene unclear. The CDR3 covers 12 residues. Trimming pared 5 bases from V and 4 bases from J, leaving 11 bases between. CDR1 is SQVTM and CDR2 is ANQGSEA in the germline V gene.

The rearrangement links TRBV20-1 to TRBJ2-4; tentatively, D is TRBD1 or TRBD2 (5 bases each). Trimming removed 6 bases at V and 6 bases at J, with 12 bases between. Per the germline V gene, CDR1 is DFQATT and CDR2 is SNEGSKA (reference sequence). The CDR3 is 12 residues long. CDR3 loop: CSAGEAINIQYF. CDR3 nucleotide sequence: TGCAGTGCGGGGGAAGCGATAAACATTCAGTACTTC.

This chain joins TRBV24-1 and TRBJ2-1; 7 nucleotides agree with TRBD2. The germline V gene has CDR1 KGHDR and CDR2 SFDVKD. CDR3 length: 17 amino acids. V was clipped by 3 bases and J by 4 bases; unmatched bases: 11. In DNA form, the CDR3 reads TGTGCCACCAGTGATAGATTGGTACTAGCGTTGTACAATGAGCAGTTCTTC. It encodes CATSDRLVLALYNEQFF.

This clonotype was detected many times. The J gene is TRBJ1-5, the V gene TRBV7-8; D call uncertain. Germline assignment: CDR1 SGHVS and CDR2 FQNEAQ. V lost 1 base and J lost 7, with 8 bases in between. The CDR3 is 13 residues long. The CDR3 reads CASSLGGLQPQHF. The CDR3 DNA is TGTGCCAGCAGCTTAGGAGGGCTCCAGCCCCAGCATTTT.

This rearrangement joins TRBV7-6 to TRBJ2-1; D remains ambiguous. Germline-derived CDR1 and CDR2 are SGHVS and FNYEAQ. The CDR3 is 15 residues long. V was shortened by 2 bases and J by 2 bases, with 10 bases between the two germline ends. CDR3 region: CASSLTTRAYNEQFF. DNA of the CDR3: TGTGCCAGCAGCTTAACGACCAGAGCCTACAATGAGCAGTTCTTC.

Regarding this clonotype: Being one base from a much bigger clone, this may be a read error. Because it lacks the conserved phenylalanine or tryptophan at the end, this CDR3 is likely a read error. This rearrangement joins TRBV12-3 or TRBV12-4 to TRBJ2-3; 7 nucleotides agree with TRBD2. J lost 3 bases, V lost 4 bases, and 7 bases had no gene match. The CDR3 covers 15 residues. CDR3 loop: CASSSRRERTDTQYL. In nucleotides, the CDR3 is TGTGCCAGCAGTTCCCGGCGGGAGAGGACAGATACGCAGTATTTA.

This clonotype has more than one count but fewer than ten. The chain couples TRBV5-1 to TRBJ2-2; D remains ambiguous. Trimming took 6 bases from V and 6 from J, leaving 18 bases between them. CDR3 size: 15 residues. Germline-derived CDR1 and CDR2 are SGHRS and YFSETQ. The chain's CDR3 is CASTFIQPVAGELFF. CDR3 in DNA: TGCGCCAGCACTTTTATACAGCCGGTAGCCGGGGAGCTGTTTTTT.

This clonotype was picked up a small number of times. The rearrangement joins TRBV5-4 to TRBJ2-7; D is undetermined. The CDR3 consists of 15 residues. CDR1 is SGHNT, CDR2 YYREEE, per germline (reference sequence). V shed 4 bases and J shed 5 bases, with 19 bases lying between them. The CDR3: CASSLNGLSGNEQYV. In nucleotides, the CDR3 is TGTGCCAGCAGCCTAAACGGGTTAAGTGGGAACGAGCAGTACGTC.

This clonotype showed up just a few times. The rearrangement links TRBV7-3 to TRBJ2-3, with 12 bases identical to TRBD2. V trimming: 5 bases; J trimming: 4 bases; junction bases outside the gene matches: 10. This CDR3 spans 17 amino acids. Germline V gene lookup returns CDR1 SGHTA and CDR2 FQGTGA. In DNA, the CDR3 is TGTGCCAGCAGCCCCGCGACTAGCGGGAGTAGGGCAGATACGCAGTATTTT. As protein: CASSPATSGSRADTQYF.

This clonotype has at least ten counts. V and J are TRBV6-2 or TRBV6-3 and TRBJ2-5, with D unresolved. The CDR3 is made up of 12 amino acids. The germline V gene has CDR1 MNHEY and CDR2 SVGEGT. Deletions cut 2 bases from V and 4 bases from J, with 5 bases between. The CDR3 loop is CASSYVTETQYF. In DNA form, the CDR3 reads TGTGCCAGCAGTTACGTTACAGAGACCCAGTACTTC.

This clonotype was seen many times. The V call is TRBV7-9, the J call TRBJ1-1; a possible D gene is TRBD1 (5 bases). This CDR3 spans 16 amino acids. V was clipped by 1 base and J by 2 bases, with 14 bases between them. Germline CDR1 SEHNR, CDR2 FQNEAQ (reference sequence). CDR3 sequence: CASSLDKAGPNTEAFF. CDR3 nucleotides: TGTGCCAGCAGCTTAGATAAGGCAGGGCCCAACACTGAAGCTTTCTTT.

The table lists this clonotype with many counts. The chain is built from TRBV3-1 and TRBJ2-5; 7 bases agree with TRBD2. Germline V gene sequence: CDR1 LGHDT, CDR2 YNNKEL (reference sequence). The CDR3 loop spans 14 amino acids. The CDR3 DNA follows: TGTGCGACCGTGAGGGGAGGGCCGCAAGAGACCCAGTACTTC. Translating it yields CATVRGGPQETQYF.

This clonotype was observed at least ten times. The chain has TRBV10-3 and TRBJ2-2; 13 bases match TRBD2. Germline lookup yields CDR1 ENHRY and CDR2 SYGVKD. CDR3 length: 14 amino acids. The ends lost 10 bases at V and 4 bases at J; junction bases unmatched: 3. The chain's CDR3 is CATGLAGSTGELFF. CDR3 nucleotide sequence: TGTGCCACGGGACTAGCGGGGTCCACCGGGGAGCTGTTTTTT.

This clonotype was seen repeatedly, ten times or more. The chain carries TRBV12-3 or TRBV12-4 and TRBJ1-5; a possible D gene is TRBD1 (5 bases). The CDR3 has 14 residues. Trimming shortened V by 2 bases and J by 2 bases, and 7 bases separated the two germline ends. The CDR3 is CASSLLGGNQPQHF. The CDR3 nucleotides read TGTGCCAGCAGTTTATTGGGGGGCAATCAGCCCCAGCATTTT.